The 23 T cell receptor beta chains given below trace back to one sample, sequenced in a study of T cells in Graves' hyperthyroidism and ophthalmopathy. RNA transcripts gave rise to amplified TCR beta CDR3 regions. Initially, a first-round RT-PCR of the TCR CDR3 employed the HTBI primer set. TCRdb used MiXCR to reprocess the multiplex PCR reads, holding one entry per CDR3 protein. The sample consists of approximately 640,000 distinct CDR3 sequences, about 16% of them appearing once. The specimen was blood. These receptors came from a woman in her twenties or thirties with Graves' hyperthyroidism.

This clonotype occurred a few times. This sequence joins TRBV19 and TRBJ1-2; the D is unclear. Germline lookup yields CDR1 LNHDA and CDR2 SQIVND (reference sequence). The CDR3 totals 14 residues. Trimming stripped 2 bases from V and 0 bases from J, with 7 bases between. As DNA, the CDR3 is TGTGCCAGTAGTATAATGCAGGCTAACTATGGCTACACCTTC. Translated, it gives CASSIMQANYGYTF. Looking up the rest from reference TRBV19 and TRBJ1-2 gives the full variable domain: DGGITQSPKYLFRKEGQNVTLSCEQNLNHDAMYWYRQDPGQGLRLIYYSQIVNDFQKGDIAEGYSVSREKKESFPLTVTSAQKNPTAFYLCASSIMQANYGYTFGSGTRLTVV.

This clonotype was seen many times. This chain uses TRBV2 with TRBJ2-3, with D unresolved. V lost 9 bases and J lost 4, with 8 bases in between. This CDR3 comprises 11 residues. The germline gives CDR1 SNHLY, CDR2 FYNNEI. The CDR3 here is CASRWADTQYF. CDR3 DNA sequence: TGTGCCAGTCGGTGGGCAGATACGCAGTATTTT. The full variable domain, with the rest looked up from reference TRBV2 and TRBJ2-3, is EPEVTQTPSHQVTQMGQEVILRCVPISNHLYFYWYRQILGQKVEFLVSFYNNEISEKSEIFDDQFSVERPDGSNFTLKIRSTKLEDSAMYFCASRWADTQYFGPGTRLTVL.

This clonotype appeared a few times. In DNA form, the CDR3 reads TGCAGTGCTAGAGATGAACACCGGTATAGCAATCAGCCCCAGCATTTT. Protein sequence: CSARDEHRYSNQPQHF. The gene calls are TRBV20-1 and TRBJ1-5, with D hard to call. V was cut by 0 bases and J by 0 bases, with 12 bases left in between. Germline V CDR1 and CDR2: DFQATT, SNEGSKA (reference sequence). This CDR3 region has 16 residues.

The rearrangement uses TRBV4-2 and TRBJ2-1; 8 bases agree with TRBD2. The germline V gene encodes CDR1 LGHNA and CDR2 YNFKEQ. V was clipped by 0 bases and J by 3 bases; unmatched bases: 4. The CDR3 consists of 16 residues. The CDR3 region is CASSQESGSFYNEQFF. In nucleotides, the CDR3 is TGTGCCAGCAGCCAAGAGAGCGGGAGTTTCTACAATGAGCAGTTCTTC.

The chain recombines TRBV9 with TRBJ2-5; D is undetermined. Germline V gene sequence: CDR1 SGDLS, CDR2 YYNGEE. Trimming left V 0 bases short and J 6 bases short, with 12 bases between. The CDR3 runs 14 residues. CDR3: CASSVGERWQTQYF. DNA for the CDR3: TGTGCCAGCAGCGTAGGGGAACGATGGCAGACCCAGTACTTC. Together with reference TRBV9 and TRBJ2-5, the CDR3 gives the full variable domain: DSGVTQTPKHLITATGQRVTLRCSPRSGDLSVYWYQQSLDQGLQFLIQYYNGEERAKGNILERFSAQQFPDLHSELNLSSLELGDSALYFCASSVGERWQTQYFGPGTRLLVL.

This clonotype was observed at least ten times. This chain joins TRBV28 and TRBJ2-7; possibly TRBD1 or TRBD2 for D (7 bases each). This CDR3 has 16 residues. Germline CDR1 is MDHEN and CDR2 is SYDVKM. V dropped 3 bases and J dropped 1 base, with 16 bases sitting between them. The CDR3 protein is CASSFHRGLMSYEQYF. For the CDR3, the DNA is TGTGCCAGCAGTTTCCACAGGGGACTAATGTCCTACGAGCAGTACTTC.

The rearrangement joins TRBV5-1 to TRBJ2-7; a possible D gene is TRBD1 (6 bases). This CDR3 is built from 12 residues. V was pared by 4 bases and J by 6 bases, with 11 bases between. Germline CDR1 SGHRS, CDR2 YFSETQ. CDR3 sequence (DNA): TGCGCCAGCAGCACACAGGGAATCGAGCAGTACTTC. Protein sequence: CASSTQGIEQYF.

This chain connects TRBV13 to TRBJ2-4, with D possibly matching TRBD1 (6 bases). The CDR3 has 13 residues. V lost 4 bases and J 6 bases, leaving 10 bases between the germline ends. Looked up from germline, CDR1 is PRHDT and CDR2 is FYEKMQ (reference sequence). The CDR3 DNA is TGTGCCAGCAGCTCCCCAGGGGTAAACATTCAGTACTTC. Its protein is CASSSPGVNIQYF.

This clonotype was detected ten times or more. The chain carries TRBV27 and TRBJ2-3, with 7 positions matching TRBD1. The CDR3 has 14 amino acids. CDR1 MNHEY and CDR2 SMNVEV come from the germline V gene (reference sequence). J lost 2 bases, V lost 6 bases, and 5 bases had no gene match. The CDR3 DNA follows: TGTGCCAGCAGAAGGGGGACAGACACAGATACGCAGTATTTT. This gives the protein CASRRGTDTDTQYF.

This clonotype was seen many times. The rearrangement links TRBV20-1 to TRBJ2-5; D tentatively fits TRBD1 or TRBD2 (5 bases each). Trimming removed 1 base at V and 4 bases at J, with 7 bases between. Germline CDR1 and CDR2: DFQATT and SNEGSKA (reference sequence). The CDR3 totals 12 residues. CDR3 protein: CSARVGTETQYF. CDR3 DNA sequence: TGCAGTGCTAGAGTAGGGACAGAGACCCAGTACTTC.

V gene TRBV4-1 combines with J gene TRBJ2-7, with D maybe TRBD2 (5 bases). The ends were cut back, 3 bases at V and 3 bases at J, with 18 bases in the middle. The CDR3 length is 16 residues. Per germline, CDR1 MGHRA and CDR2 YSYEKL. The CDR3 region is CASSHYTSEGLYEQYF. As DNA, the CDR3 is TGCGCCAGCAGCCACTACACCAGCGAGGGTCTCTACGAGCAGTACTTC.

This clonotype was observed many times. The J gene is TRBJ2-1, the V gene TRBV13; 9 positions agree with TRBD2. Germline V gene sequence: CDR1 PRHDT, CDR2 FYEKMQ (reference sequence). Trimming took 2 bases from V and 4 from J; bases not matched to a gene: 9. The CDR3 has 17 amino acids. The CDR3 DNA reads TGTGCCAGCAGCTTATGGGGAGCGGGAGGAACATACAATGAGCAGTTCTTC. Its protein product is CASSLWGAGGTYNEQFF.

The chain is built from TRBV11-2 and TRBJ2-6; D might be TRBD1 or TRBD2, each matching 6 bases. Germline-derived CDR1 and CDR2 are SGHAT and FQNNGV. The CDR3 covers 20 residues. V gave up 3 bases and J gave up 0 bases, with 21 bases separating them. This chain's CDR3 is CASSFSPSGAAYSGANVLTF. CDR3 DNA: TGTGCCAGCAGCTTCAGTCCATCGGGGGCTGCGTACTCTGGGGCCAACGTCCTGACTTTC.

This clonotype was found a few times. The chain uses TRBV2 and TRBJ1-1; D unresolved. Trimming stripped 5 bases from V and 0 bases from J, with 7 bases between. Germline-derived CDR1 and CDR2 are SNHLY and FYNNEI. This CDR3 has 13 amino acids. The CDR3 sequence is CASSSNLNTEAFF. In nucleotides, the CDR3 is TGTGCCAGCAGTAGTAACTTGAACACTGAAGCTTTCTTT. The full variable domain, with the rest looked up from reference TRBV2 and TRBJ1-1, is EPEVTQTPSHQVTQMGQEVILRCVPISNHLYFYWYRQILGQKVEFLVSFYNNEISEKSEIFDDQFSVERPDGSNFTLKIRSTKLEDSAMYFCASSSNLNTEAFFGQGTRLTVV.

This clonotype has only a few counts. An end of the junction differs from the germline gene, which may be a read error. The chain uses TRBV20-1 and TRBJ2-5, with 10 bases identical to TRBD2. From germline, CDR1 is DFQATT and CDR2 SNEGSKA (reference sequence). The CDR3 is made up of 15 amino acids. Written as DNA, the CDR3 is TGCAGTGCTAGAGATCTAGCGGGAGTCCAAAAGACCCAGTACTTC. Protein product: CSARDLAGVQKTQYF.

This clonotype was detected a few times. This chain joins TRBV15 and TRBJ2-1; either TRBD1 or TRBD2 may fit D (6 bases each). Trimming took off 3 bases at V and 4 bases at J, with 16 bases between the two ends. Germline V gene data show CDR1 as LNHNV and CDR2 as YYDKDF (reference sequence). The length of the CDR3 is 16 residues. As DNA, the CDR3 is TGTGCCACCAGCAGGGGAGCCGGAGGGGGGTACAATGAGCAGTTCTTC. It encodes CATSRGAGGGYNEQFF.

This clonotype has at least ten counts. The genes are TRBV2 and TRBJ1-1; 7 bases are a match to TRBD1. V trimming: 8 bases; J trimming: 5 bases; junction bases outside the gene matches: 11. The CDR3 is made up of 14 amino acids. Germline loops: CDR1 SNHLY, CDR2 FYNNEI. CDR3 amino acids: CASVSSGGRTEAFF. CDR3 in DNA: TGTGCCAGCGTTTCCTCAGGGGGACGAACTGAAGCTTTCTTT.

The chain carries TRBV9 and TRBJ2-1; D unclear. The CDR3 length is 13 residues. In germline, CDR1 is SGDLS, CDR2 YYNGEE. V was clipped by 4 bases and J by 12 bases, with 17 bases between them. The CDR3 loop is CASSPPVGPGQFF. CDR3 DNA: TGTGCCAGCAGCCCGCCCGTTGGCCCGGGGCAGTTCTTC. Variable domain in full (rest from reference TRBV9 and TRBJ2-1): DSGVTQTPKHLITATGQRVTLRCSPRSGDLSVYWYQQSLDQGLQFLIQYYNGEERAKGNILERFSAQQFPDLHSELNLSSLELGDSALYFCASSPPVGPGQFFGPGTRLTVL.

This clonotype was seen more than once but under ten times. This chain joins TRBV30 and TRBJ2-1; no definite D call. This CDR3 has 12 residues. V lost 2 bases, J lost 6 bases, and 8 bases lay in between. Per germline, CDR1 GTSNPN and CDR2 SVGIG (reference sequence). CDR3 in amino acids: CAWSTRVNEQFF. The CDR3 DNA reads as TGTGCCTGGAGTACGAGAGTCAATGAGCAGTTCTTC.

This clonotype was detected ten times or more. The V gene is TRBV7-2, the J gene TRBJ2-7; 10 bases match TRBD1. The CDR3 sequence is 14 residues long. J was trimmed by 6 bases and V by 4 bases; bases with no gene match: 6. Germline V gene sequence: CDR1 SGHTA, CDR2 FQGNSA. CDR3 DNA: TGTGCCAGCAGCTCCCGGGACAGGGGTCCCGAGCAGTACTTC. Encoded protein: CASSSRDRGPEQYF. The complete variable domain, with remaining parts taken from reference TRBV7-2 and TRBJ2-7, reads GAGVSQSPSNKVTEKGKDVELRCDPISGHTALYWYRQSLGQGLEFLIYFQGNSAPDKSGLPSDRFSAERTGGSVSTLTIQRTQQEDSAVYLCASSSRDRGPEQYFGPGTRLTVT.

This clonotype was recorded many times. CDR3 sequence (DNA): TGTGCCAGCAGCTCACAGGGTTCAAATTGGGACGGGGAGCTGTTTTTT. It translates to CASSSQGSNWDGELFF. The chain recombines TRBV7-2 with TRBJ2-2, with D possibly TRBD1 on 6 matching bases. Germline loops: CDR1 SGHTA, CDR2 FQGNSA. This CDR3 region has 16 residues. The V and J ends lost 4 bases and 7 bases respectively, with 19 bases between them.

This clonotype was seen many times. The V gene is TRBV28, the J gene TRBJ2-3; 8 nucleotides align to TRBD2. The V gene end was trimmed by 3 bases and the J gene end by 5 bases; junction bases not matched to a gene: 28. Germline V CDR1 and CDR2: MDHEN, SYDVKM. CDR3 length: 22 residues. CDR3 in amino acids: CASSFSGEYVGPPGLGKDTQYF. The CDR3 bases are TGTGCCAGCAGTTTTTCCGGGGAATACGTTGGGCCACCGGGACTAGGGAAAGATACGCAGTATTTT.

The chain combines TRBV11-1 with TRBJ1-2; 9 bases match TRBD1. Trimming took 2 bases from V and 4 from J; bases not matched to a gene: 8. From germline, CDR1 is SGHAT and CDR2 FQDESV (reference sequence). The CDR3 extends over 16 amino acids. The CDR3 DNA reads TGTGCCAGCAGCTTATCGGGACAGGGAACACTCTATGGCTACACCTTC. Translated: CASSLSGQGTLYGYTF.